The 2 T cell receptor beta chains reported below all come from one sample, sequenced in a study of vaccination effects on CD4 cells after COVID-19. Culturing for about 9 days preceded CD4+ T cell isolation. Antigens of these TCRs are unknown. Here immunoSEQ multiplex PCR was the method, and the copy in TCRdb shows in-frame clones only, minus some. The data show tens of thousands of clones, around 67% seen once. The material sequenced was CD4+ T cells from PBMCs cultured without peptide, taken before COVID-19 vaccination. These receptors were obtained from a human donor who received a COVID-19 vaccine.

Here the CDR3 reads CASSERPGTNEKLFF. The CDR3 DNA reads as TGCGCCAGCAGTGAGCGCCCGGGGACTAATGAAAAACTGTTTTTT. V usage is TRBV10-2 and J usage is TRBJ1-4; D is undetermined. CDR1 WSHSY and CDR2 SAAADI come from the germline V gene. The V and J ends lost 2 bases and 2 bases respectively, with 9 bases between them. The CDR3 runs 15 residues.

V and J are TRBV5-1 and TRBJ2-5; TRBD1 matches at 7 bases. This CDR3 contains 18 residues. After removal of 0 bases from V and 2 bases from J, the junction contained 13 bases not matched to a gene. CDR1 and CDR2 (germline): SGHRS, YFSETQ. In DNA form, the CDR3 reads TGCGCCAGCAGCTTGGGCTGGACCACAGGGGACCAACAAGAGACCCAGTACTTC. This translates into CASSLGWTTGDQQETQYF. Full variable domain (outside the CDR3, taken from reference TRBV5-1 and TRBJ2-5): KAGVTQTPRYLIKTRGQQVTLSCSPISGHRSVSWYQQTPGQGLQFLFEYFSETQRNKGNFPGRFSGRQFSNSRSEMNVSTLELGDSALYLCASSLGWTTGDQQETQYFGPGTRLLVL.